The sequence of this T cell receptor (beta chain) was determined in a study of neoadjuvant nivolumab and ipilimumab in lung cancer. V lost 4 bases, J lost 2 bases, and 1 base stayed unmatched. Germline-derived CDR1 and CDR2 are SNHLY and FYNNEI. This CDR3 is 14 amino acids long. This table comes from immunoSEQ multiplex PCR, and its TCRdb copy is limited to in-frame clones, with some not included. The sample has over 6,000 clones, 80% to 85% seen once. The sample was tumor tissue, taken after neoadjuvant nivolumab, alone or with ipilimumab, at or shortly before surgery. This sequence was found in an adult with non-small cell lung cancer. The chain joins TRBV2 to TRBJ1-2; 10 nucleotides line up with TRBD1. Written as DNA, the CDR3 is TGTGCCAGCAGTGTGGGACAGGGGAACTATGGCTACACCTTC. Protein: CASSVGQGNYGYTF.